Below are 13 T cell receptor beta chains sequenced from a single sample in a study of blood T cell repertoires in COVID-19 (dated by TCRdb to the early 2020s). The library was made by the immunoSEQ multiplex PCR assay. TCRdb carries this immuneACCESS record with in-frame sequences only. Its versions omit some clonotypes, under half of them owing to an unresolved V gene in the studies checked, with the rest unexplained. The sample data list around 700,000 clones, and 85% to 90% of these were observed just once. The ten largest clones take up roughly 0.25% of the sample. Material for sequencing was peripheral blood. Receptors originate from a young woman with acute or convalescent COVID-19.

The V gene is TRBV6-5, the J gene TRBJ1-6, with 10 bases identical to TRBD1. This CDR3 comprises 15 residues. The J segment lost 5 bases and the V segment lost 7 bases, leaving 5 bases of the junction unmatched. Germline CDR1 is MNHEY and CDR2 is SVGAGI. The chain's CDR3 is CASKSGQGHNSPLHF. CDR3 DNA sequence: TGTGCCAGCAAATCGGGACAGGGGCATAATTCACCCCTCCACTTT.

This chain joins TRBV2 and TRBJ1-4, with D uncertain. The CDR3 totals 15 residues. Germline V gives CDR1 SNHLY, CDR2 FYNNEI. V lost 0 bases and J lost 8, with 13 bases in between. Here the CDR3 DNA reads TGTGCCAGCAGTGAAGCGCTAGGCCTCATAGAAAAACTGTTTTTT. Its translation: CASSEALGLIEKLFF.

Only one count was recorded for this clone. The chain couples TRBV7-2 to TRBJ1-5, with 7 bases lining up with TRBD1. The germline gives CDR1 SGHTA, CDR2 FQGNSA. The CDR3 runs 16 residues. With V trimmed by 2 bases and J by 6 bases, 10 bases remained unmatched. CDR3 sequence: CASSLQGGPVRQPQHF. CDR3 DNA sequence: TGTGCCAGCAGCTTACAGGGGGGCCCAGTCCGTCAGCCCCAGCATTTT.

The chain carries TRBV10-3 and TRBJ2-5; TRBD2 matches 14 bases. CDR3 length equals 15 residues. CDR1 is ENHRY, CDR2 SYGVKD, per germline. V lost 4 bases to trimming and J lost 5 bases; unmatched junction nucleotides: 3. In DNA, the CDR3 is TGTGCCATCAGTGGGGGACTAGCGGGGGTGGAGACCCAGTACTTC. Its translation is CAISGGLAGVETQYF.

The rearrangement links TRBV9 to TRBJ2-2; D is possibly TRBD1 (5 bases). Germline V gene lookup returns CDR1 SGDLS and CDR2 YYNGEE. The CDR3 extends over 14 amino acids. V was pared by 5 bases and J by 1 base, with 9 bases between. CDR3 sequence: CASRPDRNTGELFF. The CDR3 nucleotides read TGTGCCAGCAGACCAGACAGGAACACCGGGGAGCTGTTTTTT.

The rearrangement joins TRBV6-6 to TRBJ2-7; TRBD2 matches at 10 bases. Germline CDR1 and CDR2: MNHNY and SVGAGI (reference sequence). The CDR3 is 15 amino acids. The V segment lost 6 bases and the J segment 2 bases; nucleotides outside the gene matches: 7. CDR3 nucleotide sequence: TGTGCCAGCAGCCATACTAGCGGGGAAGCCTACGAGCAGTACTTC. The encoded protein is CASSHTSGEAYEQYF.

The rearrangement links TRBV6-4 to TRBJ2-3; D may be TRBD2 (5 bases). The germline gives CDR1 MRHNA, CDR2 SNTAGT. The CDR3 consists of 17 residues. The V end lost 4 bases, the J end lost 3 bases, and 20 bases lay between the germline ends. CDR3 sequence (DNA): TGTGCCAGCAGTGCGGGCTGGAGAGGGTTGGAGACAGATACGCAGTATTTT. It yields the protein CASSAGWRGLETDTQYF.

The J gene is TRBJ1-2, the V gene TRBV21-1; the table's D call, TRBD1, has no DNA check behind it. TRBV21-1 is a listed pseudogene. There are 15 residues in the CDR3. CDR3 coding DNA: TGTGCCAGCAGCAAAGACGAGGTCAGGGACTATGGCTACACCTTC. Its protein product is CASSKDEVRDYGYTF.

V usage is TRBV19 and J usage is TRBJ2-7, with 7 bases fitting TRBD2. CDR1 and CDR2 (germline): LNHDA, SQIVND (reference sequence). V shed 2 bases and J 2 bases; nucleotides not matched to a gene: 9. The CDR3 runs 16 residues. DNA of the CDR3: TGTGCCAGTAGTATACGTGAATCGGGACTAACCTACGAGCAGTACTTC. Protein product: CASSIRESGLTYEQYF.

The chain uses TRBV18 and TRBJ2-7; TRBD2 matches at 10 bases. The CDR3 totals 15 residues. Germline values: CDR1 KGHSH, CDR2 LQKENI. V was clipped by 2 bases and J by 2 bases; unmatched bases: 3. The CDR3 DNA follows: TGTGCCAGCTCACCAGAGAGCGGGGGGGCCTACGAGCAGTACTTC. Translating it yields CASSPESGGAYEQYF. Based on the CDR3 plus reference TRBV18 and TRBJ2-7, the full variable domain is NAGVMQNPRHLVRRRGQEARLRCSPMKGHSHVYWYRQLPEEGLKFMVYLQKENIIDESGMPKERFSAEFPKEGPSILRIQQVVRGDSAAYFCASSPESGGAYEQYFGPGTRLTVT.

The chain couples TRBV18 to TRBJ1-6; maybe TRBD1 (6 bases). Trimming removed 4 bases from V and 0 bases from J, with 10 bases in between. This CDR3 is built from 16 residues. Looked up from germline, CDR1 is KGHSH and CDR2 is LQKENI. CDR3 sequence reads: CASSRQESSYNSPLHF. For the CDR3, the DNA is TGTGCCAGCTCACGACAGGAGAGCTCCTATAATTCACCCCTCCACTTT.

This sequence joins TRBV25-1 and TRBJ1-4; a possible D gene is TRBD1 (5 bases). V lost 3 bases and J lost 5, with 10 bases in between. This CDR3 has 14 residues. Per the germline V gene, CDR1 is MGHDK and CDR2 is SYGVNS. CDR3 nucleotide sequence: TGTGCCAGCAGTGACAGGGCGGGGAATGAAAAACTGTTTTTT. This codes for CASSDRAGNEKLFF. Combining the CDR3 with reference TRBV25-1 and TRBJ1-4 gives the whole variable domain EADIYQTPRYLVIGTGKKITLECSQTMGHDKMYWYQQDPGMELHLIHYSYGVNSTEKGDLSSESTVSRIRTEHFPLTLESARPSHTSQYLCASSDRAGNEKLFFGSGTQLSVL.

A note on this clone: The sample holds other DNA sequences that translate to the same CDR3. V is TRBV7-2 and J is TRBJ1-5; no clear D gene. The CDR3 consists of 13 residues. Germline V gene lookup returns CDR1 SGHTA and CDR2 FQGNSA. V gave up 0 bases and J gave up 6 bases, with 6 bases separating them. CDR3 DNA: TGTGCCAGCAGCTTAGCCGGAGGTCAGCCCCAGCATTTT. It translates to CASSLAGGQPQHF.